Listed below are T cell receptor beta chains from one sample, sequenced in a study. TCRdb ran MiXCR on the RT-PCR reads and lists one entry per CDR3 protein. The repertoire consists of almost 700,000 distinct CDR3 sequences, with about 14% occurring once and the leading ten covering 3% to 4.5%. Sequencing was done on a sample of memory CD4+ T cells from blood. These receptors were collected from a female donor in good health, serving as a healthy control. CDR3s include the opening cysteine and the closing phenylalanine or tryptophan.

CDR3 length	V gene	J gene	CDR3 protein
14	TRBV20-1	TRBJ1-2	CSARGQGLGYGYTF
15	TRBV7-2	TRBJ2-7	CASSSLATPPYEQYF
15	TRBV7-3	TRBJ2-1	CASSSMTGVRNEQFF
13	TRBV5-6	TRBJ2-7	CASSPGPPYEQYF
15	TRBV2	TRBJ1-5	CASSEGPTRGQPQHF
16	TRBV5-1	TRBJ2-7	CASSLKGLANAYEQYF
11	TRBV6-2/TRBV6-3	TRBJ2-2	CASSYYGELFF
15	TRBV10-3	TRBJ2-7	CAISEPQGAVAEQYF
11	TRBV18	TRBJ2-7	CASSYYEEQYF
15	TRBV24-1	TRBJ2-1	CATSDLGSGNHEQFF
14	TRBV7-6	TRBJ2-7	CASSLATDSSEQYF
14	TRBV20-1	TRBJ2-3	CSARDPGRGDTQYF
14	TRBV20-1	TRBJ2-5	CSATNRDREETQYF
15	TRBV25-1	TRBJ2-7	CASSEGLAGGYEQYF
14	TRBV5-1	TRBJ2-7	CASSLGARPYEQYF
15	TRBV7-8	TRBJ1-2	CASSATAGEVGGYTF
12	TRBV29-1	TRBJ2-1	CSVGQGRNEQFF
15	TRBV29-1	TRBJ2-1	CSVVGGTNAYNEQFF
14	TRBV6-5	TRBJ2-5	CASSYSGTQETQYF
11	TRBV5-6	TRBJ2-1	CASSLIGVQFF
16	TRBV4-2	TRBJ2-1	CASSQGIVRAENEQFF
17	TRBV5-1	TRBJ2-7	CASSLAWGGFSSYEQYF
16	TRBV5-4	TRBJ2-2	CASSLLPWGNTGELFF
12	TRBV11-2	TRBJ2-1	CASLDINNEQFF
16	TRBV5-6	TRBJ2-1	CASSLGLAGGRNEQFF
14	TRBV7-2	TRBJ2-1	CASSYQDVAGEQFF
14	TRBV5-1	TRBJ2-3	CASSLADITDTQYF
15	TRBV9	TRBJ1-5	CASAQGGSEDQPQHF
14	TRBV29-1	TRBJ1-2	CSVEVGRDSYGYTF
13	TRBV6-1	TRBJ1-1	CASRVGVKTEAFF
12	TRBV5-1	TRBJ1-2	CASSLDTAGYTF
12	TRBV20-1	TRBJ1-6	CSALGGNSPLHF
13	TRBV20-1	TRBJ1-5	CSAQGQGDQPQHF
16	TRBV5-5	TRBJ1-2	CASSLQTGDVGSGYTF
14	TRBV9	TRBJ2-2	CASAQRSNTGELFF
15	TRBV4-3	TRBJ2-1	CASSQAGGVGNEQFF
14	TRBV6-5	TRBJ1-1	CASSPVSVDTEAFF
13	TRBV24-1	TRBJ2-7	CATSDPNVGEQYF
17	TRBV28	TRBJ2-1	CASSTGTSGRLYNKQFF
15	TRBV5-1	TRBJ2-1	CASSLALAGSNEQFF
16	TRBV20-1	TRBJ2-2	CSAREAGPANTGELFF
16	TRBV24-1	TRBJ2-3	CATSDPKGDEIDTQYF